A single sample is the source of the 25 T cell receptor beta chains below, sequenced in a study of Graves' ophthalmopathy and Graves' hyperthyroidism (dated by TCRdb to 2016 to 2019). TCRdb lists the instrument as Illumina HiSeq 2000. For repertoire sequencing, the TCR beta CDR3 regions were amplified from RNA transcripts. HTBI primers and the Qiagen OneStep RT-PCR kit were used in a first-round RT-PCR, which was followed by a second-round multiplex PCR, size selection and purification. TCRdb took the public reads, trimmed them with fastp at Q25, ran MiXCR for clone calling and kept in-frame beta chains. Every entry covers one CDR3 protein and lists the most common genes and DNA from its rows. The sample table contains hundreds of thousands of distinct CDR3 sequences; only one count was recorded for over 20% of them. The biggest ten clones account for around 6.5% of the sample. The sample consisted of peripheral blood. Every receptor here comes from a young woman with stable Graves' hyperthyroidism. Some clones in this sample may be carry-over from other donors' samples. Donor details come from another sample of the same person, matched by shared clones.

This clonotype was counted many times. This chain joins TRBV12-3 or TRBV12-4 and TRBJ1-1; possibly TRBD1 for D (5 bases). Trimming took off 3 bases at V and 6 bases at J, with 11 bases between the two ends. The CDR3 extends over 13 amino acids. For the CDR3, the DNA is TGTGCCAGCAGTTTCGGAGGGGCGGCTGAAGCTTTCTTT. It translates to CASSFGGAAEAFF.

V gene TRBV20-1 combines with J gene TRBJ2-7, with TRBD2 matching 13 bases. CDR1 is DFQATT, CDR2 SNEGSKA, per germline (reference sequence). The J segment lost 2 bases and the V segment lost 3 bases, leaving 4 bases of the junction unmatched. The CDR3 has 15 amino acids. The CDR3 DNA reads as TGCAGTGCTAGCGGAGGGACTAGCGGGGCCTACGAGCAGTACTTC. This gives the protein CSASGGTSGAYEQYF.

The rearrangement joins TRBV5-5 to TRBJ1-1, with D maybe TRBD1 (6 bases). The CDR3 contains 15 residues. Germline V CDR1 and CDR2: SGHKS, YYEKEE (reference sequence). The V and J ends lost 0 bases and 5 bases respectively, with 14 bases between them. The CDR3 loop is CASSLGGHTMTEAFF. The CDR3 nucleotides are TGTGCCAGCAGCTTGGGGGGACATACTATGACTGAAGCTTTCTTT.

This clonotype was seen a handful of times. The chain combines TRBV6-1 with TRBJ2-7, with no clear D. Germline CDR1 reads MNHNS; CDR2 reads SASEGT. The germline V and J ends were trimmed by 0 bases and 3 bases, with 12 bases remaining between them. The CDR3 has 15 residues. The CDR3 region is CASSEARFPYYEQYF. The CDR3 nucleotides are TGTGCCAGCAGTGAAGCGAGGTTCCCCTACTACGAGCAGTACTTC.

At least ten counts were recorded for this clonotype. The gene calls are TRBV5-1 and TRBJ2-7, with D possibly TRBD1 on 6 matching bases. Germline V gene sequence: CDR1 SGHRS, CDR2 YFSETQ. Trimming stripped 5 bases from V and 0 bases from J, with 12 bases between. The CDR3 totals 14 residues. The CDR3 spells CASSQGKGSYEQYF. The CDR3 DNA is TGCGCCAGCAGTCAGGGGAAGGGCTCCTACGAGCAGTACTTC.

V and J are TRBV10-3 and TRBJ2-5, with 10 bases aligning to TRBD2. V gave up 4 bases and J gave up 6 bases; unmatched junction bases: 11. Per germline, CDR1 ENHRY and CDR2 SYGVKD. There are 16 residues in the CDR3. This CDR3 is CAISGLAGDSEKTQYF. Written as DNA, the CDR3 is TGTGCCATCAGTGGACTAGCGGGTGATTCTGAAAAGACCCAGTACTTC.

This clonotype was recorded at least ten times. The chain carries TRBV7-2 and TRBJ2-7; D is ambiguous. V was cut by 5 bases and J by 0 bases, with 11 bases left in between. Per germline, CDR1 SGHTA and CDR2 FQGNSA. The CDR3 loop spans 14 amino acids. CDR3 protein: CASSLYKSSYEQYF. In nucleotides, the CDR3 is TGTGCCAGCAGCCTTTACAAGAGCTCCTACGAGCAGTACTTC.

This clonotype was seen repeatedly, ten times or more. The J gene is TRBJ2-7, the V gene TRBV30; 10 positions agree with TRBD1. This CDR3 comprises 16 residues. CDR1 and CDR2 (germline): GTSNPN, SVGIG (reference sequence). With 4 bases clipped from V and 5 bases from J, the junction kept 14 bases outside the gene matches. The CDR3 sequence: CAWTNPYRGTGDEQYF. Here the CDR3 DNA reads TGTGCCTGGACCAACCCTTACCGGGGGACAGGGGACGAGCAGTACTTC.

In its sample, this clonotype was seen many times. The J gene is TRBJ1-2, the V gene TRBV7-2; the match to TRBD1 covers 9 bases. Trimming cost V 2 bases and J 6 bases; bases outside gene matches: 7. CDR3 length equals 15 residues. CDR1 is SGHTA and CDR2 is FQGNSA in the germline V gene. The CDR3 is CASSLSTGGGDGYTF. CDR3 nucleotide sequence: TGTGCCAGCAGCTTATCGACAGGGGGTGGGGATGGCTACACCTTC.

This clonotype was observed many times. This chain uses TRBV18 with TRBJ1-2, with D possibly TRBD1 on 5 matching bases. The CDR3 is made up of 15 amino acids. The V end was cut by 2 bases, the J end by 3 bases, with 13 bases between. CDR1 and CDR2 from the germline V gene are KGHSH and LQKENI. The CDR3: CASSPDSFSDYGYTF. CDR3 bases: TGTGCCAGCTCACCAGACAGTTTCAGTGACTATGGCTACACCTTC.

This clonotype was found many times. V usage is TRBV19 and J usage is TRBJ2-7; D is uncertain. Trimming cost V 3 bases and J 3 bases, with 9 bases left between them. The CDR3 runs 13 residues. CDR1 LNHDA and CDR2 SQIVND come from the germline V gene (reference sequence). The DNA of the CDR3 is TGTGCCAGTAGTATTGGACCTATCTACGAGCAGTACTTC. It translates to CASSIGPIYEQYF.

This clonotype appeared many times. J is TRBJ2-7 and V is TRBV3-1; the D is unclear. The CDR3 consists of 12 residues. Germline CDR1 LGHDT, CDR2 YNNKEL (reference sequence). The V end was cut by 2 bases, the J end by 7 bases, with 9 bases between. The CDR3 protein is CASSQPRQEQYF. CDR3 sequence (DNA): TGTGCCAGCAGCCAACCGCGACAAGAGCAGTACTTC.

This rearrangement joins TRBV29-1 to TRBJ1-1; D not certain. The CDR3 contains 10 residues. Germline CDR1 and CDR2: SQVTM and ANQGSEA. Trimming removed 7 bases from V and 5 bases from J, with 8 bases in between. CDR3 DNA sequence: TGCAGCGGCCTCGGGACTGAAGCTTTCTTT. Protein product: CSGLGTEAFF.

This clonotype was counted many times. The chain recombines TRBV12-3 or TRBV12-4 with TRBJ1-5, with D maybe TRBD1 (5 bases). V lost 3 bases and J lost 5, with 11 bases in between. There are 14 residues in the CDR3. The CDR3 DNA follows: TGTGCCAGCAGTTTTTTAGGGGATCATCAGCCCCAGCATTTT. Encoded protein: CASSFLGDHQPQHF.

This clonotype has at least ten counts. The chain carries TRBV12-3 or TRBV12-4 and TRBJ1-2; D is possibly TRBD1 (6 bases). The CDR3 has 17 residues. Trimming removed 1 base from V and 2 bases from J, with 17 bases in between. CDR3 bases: TGTGCCAGCAGTTTAGGGCCGTGGGCTACAGGGAACTATGGCTACACCTTC. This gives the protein CASSLGPWATGNYGYTF.

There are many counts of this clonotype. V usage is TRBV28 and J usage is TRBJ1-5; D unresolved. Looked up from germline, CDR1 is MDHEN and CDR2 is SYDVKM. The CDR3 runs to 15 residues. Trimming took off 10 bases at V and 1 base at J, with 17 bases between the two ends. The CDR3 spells CATDNARGSNQPQHF. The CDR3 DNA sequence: TGTGCCACCGACAACGCCCGGGGAAGCAATCAGCCCCAGCATTTT.

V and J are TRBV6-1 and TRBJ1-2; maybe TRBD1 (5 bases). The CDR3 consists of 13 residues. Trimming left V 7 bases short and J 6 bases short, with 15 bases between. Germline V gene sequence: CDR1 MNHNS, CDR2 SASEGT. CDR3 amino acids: CASTKQGMNGYTF. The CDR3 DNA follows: TGTGCCAGCACCAAGCAGGGAATGAATGGCTACACCTTC.

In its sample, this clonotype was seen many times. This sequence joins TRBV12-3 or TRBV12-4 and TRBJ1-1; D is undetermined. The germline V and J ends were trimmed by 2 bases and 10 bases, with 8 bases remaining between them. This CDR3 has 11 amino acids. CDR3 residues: CASSLSSRAFF. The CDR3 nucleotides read TGTGCCAGCAGTTTATCGAGTCGAGCTTTCTTT.

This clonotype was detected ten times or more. The DNA of the CDR3 is TGTGCCTGGAGTGAACGGGGGGAGACCCAGTACTTC. Translation gives CAWSERGETQYF. This chain joins TRBV30 and TRBJ2-5, with D possibly TRBD2 on 6 matching bases. The V end lost 1 base, the J end lost 5 bases, and 8 bases lay between the germline ends. The CDR3 contains 12 residues. Germline CDR1 GTSNPN, CDR2 SVGIG (reference sequence).

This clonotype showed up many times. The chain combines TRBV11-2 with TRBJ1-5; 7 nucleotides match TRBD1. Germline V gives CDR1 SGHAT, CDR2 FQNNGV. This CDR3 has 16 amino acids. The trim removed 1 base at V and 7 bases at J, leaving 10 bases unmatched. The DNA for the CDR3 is TGTGCCAGCAGCTTAGTTCCGGGACAGTATACCCAGCCCCAGCATTTT. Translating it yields CASSLVPGQYTQPQHF.

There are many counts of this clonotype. The CDR3 DNA follows: TGTGCCAGCAGTCAAGTGGGACCTCAGCCCCAGCATTTT. Translated: CASSQVGPQPQHF. The chain combines TRBV6-1 with TRBJ1-5, with D possibly being TRBD1 (5 bases). The CDR3 is 13 residues long. V lost 5 bases and J 6 bases, leaving 11 bases between the germline ends. Germline V lookup: CDR1 MNHNS, CDR2 SASEGT.

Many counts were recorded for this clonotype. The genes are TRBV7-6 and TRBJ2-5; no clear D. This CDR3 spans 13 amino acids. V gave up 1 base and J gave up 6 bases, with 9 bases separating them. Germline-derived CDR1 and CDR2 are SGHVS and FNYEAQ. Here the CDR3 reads CASSLGLGQTQYF. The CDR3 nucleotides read TGTGCCAGCAGCTTAGGTCTGGGCCAGACCCAGTACTTC.

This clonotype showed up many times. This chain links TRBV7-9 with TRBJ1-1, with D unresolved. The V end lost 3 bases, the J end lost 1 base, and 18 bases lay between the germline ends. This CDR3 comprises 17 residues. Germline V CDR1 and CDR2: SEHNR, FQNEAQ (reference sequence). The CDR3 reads CASSFNPNSGGNTEAFF. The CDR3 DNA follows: TGTGCCAGCAGCTTCAATCCTAATTCGGGCGGGAACACTGAAGCTTTCTTT.

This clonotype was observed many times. This chain's CDR3 is CSAGRDRGRETQYF. Written as DNA, the CDR3 is TGCAGTGCAGGACGGGACAGGGGGCGAGAGACCCAGTACTTC. V is TRBV20-1 and J is TRBJ2-5; 12 bases agree with TRBD1. Trimming took 6 bases from V and 4 from J; bases not matched to a gene: 6. The germline V gene has CDR1 DFQATT and CDR2 SNEGSKA (reference sequence). The CDR3 spans 14 residues.

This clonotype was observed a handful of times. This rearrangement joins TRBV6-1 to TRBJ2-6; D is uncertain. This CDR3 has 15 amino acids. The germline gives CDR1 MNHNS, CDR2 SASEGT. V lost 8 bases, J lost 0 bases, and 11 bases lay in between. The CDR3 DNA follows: TGTGCCAGCGCCTTAACCGGCTCTGGGGCCAACGTCCTGACTTTC. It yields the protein CASALTGSGANVLTF.